These 16 T cell receptor beta chains were all obtained from the same sample, sequenced in a study of T cell responses to AZD1222 COVID-19 vaccine. The method was immunoSEQ multiplex PCR; TCRdb's version includes in-frame clones alone and lacks a portion of them. Among 100,000 to 150,000 clones listed, 87% were seen once. The sequencing used peripheral blood, collected on day 0 of AZD1222 vaccination. The source is an adult in good health.

V usage is TRBV7-2 and J usage is TRBJ1-2; perhaps TRBD1 as D (6 bases). The V and J ends lost 2 bases and 4 bases respectively, with 14 bases between them. This CDR3 comprises 15 residues. The germline CDR1 and CDR2 sequences are SGHTA and FQGNSA. The CDR3 sequence: CASSLKQGVVYGYTF. For the CDR3, the DNA is TGTGCCAGCAGCTTAAAACAGGGTGTAGTCTATGGCTACACCTTC.

The V call is TRBV3-1 (or the pseudogene TRBV3-2), the J call TRBJ1-1, with 7 bases fitting TRBD1. In germline, CDR1 is LGHDT, CDR2 YNNKEL (reference sequence). V gave up 4 bases and J gave up 5 bases; unmatched junction bases: 7. The CDR3 covers 14 residues. CDR3 DNA sequence: TGTGCCAGCAGCCCAGGGGGTTTAGCGACTGAAGCTTTCTTT. This codes for CASSPGGLATEAFF.

The CDR3 bases are TGTGCCAGCAGTTTACTCGGGACAGGGGTATACGAGCAGTACTTC. It encodes CASSLLGTGVYEQYF. This chain joins TRBV27 and TRBJ2-7; 10 bases match TRBD1. The CDR3 sequence is 15 residues long. Germline CDR1 reads MNHEY; CDR2 reads SMNVEV (reference sequence). The V gene end was trimmed by 2 bases and the J gene end by 4 bases; junction bases not matched to a gene: 5.

The chain links TRBV28 to TRBJ1-4, with D unresolved. This CDR3 has 17 amino acids. Trimming left V 2 bases short and J 5 bases short, with 18 bases between. Germline CDR1 is MDHEN and CDR2 is SYDVKM. CDR3 nucleotides: TGTGCCAGCAGTTTAATGGGCTACCCCCTCTCGAATGAAAAACTGTTTTTT. Translating gives CASSLMGYPLSNEKLFF.

This clone was counted only a few times. V and J are TRBV12-2 and TRBJ1-2. TRBV12-2 is noted as a pseudogene. The CDR3 is 15 residues long. Here the CDR3 DNA reads TGTGCAAGTCGCTTAGCCTTGCGGGGGGCCTATGGCTACACCTTC. Translated, it gives CASRLALRGAYGYTF.

This clone showed up just once. This chain connects TRBV2 to TRBJ1-3, with unresolved D. Germline V CDR1 and CDR2: SNHLY, FYNNEI. This CDR3 region has 16 residues. V dropped 0 bases and J dropped 0 bases, with 9 bases sitting between them. CDR3 in amino acids: CASSEAPAVSGNTIYF. As DNA, the CDR3 is TGTGCCAGCAGTGAAGCGCCGGCGGTCTCTGGAAACACCATATATTTT. The entire variable domain, with the rest obtained from reference TRBV2 and TRBJ1-3, is as follows: EPEVTQTPSHQVTQMGQEVILRCVPISNHLYFYWYRQILGQKVEFLVSFYNNEISEKSEIFDDQFSVERPDGSNFTLKIRSTKLEDSAMYFCASSEAPAVSGNTIYFGEGSWLTVV.

The V gene is TRBV7-9, the J gene TRBJ1-4; 9 nucleotides line up with TRBD1. With V trimmed by 4 bases and J by 7 bases, 7 bases remained unmatched. CDR1 and CDR2 (germline): SEHNR, FQNEAQ (reference sequence). This CDR3 contains 15 residues. The CDR3 nucleotides are TGTGCCAGCAGCTCACAGGGGGCCACTTCTGAAAAACTGTTTTTT. Its translation is CASSSQGATSEKLFF. The full variable domain, completed using reference TRBV7-9 and TRBJ1-4, is DTGVSQNPRHKITKRGQNVTFRCDPISEHNRLYWYRQTLGQGPEFLTYFQNEAQLEKSRLLSDRFSAERPKGSFSTLEIQRTEQGDSAMYLCASSSQGATSEKLFFGSGTQLSVL.

The V call is TRBV7-2, the J call TRBJ1-2; D unresolved. The CDR3 sequence is 15 residues long. From germline, CDR1 is SGHTA and CDR2 FQGNSA. Trimming took off 5 bases at V and 0 bases at J, with 13 bases between the two ends. This chain's CDR3 is CASSSMAVANYGYTF. CDR3 DNA: TGTGCCAGCAGCAGCATGGCGGTGGCTAACTATGGCTACACCTTC.

This sequence joins TRBV18 and TRBJ1-1; unclear D gene. Per the germline V gene, CDR1 is KGHSH and CDR2 is LQKENI. V gave up 2 bases and J gave up 5 bases, with 6 bases separating them. The CDR3 runs 12 residues. CDR3 sequence reads: CASSPGRTEAFF. For the CDR3, the DNA is TGTGCCAGCTCACCAGGGCGGACTGAAGCTTTCTTT.

The J gene is TRBJ1-2, the V gene TRBV11-2, with D possibly TRBD1 on 6 matching bases. Trimming took off 5 bases at V and 1 base at J, with 11 bases between the two ends. In germline, CDR1 is SGHAT, CDR2 FQNNGV. The CDR3 runs to 14 residues. The CDR3 DNA sequence: TGTGCCAGCAGCAGGCAACAGGGTAACTATGGCTACACCTTC. Its translation is CASSRQQGNYGYTF.

In DNA form, the CDR3 reads TGTGCCAGCAGTTTATCCGAACTCACCCTCCACTTT. Protein: CASSLSELTLHF. The gene calls are TRBV12-3 or TRBV12-4 and TRBJ1-6, with D unresolved. Deletions cut 2 bases from V and 14 bases from J, with 10 bases between. The CDR3 length is 12 residues.

The count of this clone is one. The gene calls are TRBV11-3 and TRBJ2-1; D perhaps matches TRBD2 (6 bases). Trimming cost V 1 base and J 2 bases, with 9 bases left between them. This CDR3 spans 15 amino acids. Germline CDR1 SGHNT, CDR2 YENEEA. As DNA, the CDR3 is TGTGCCAGCAGCTTAGCAACGGGGGCCTACAATGAGCAGTTCTTC. Translating it yields CASSLATGAYNEQFF.

This chain joins TRBV6-5 and TRBJ2-7, with 8 bases matching TRBD2. The germline CDR1 and CDR2 sequences are MNHEY and SVGAGI. The CDR3 runs 13 residues. With 6 bases clipped from V and 4 bases from J, the junction kept 5 bases outside the gene matches. The CDR3 loop is CASRTPGGYEQYF. CDR3 DNA: TGTGCCAGCAGGACCCCGGGGGGGTACGAGCAGTACTTC.

This chain connects TRBV5-1 to TRBJ2-2; TRBD1 agrees at 10 bases. V shed 5 bases, J shed 1 base, and the junction held 5 bases outside the gene matches. Germline CDR1 and CDR2: SGHRS and YFSETQ. CDR3 length: 16 residues. CDR3 sequence (DNA): TGCGCCAGCAGTCCCGACAGGGGGCTGAACACCGGGGAGCTGTTTTTT. This translates into CASSPDRGLNTGELFF. Filled out from reference TRBV5-1 and TRBJ2-2, the complete variable domain reads KAGVTQTPRYLIKTRGQQVTLSCSPISGHRSVSWYQQTPGQGLQFLFEYFSETQRNKGNFPGRFSGRQFSNSRSEMNVSTLELGDSALYLCASSPDRGLNTGELFFGEGSRLTVL.

The chain links TRBV7-8 to TRBJ1-3; D gene ambiguous. This CDR3 has 15 amino acids. In germline, CDR1 is SGHVS, CDR2 FQNEAQ. V lost 5 bases to trimming and J lost 0 bases, with 11 bases between them. CDR3 sequence (DNA): TGTGCCAGCAGCCTGGGCCGAAGCTCTGGAAACACCATATATTTT. Its protein is CASSLGRSSGNTIYF.

J is TRBJ1-4 and V is TRBV5-1; D possibly corresponds to TRBD1 (5 bases). Per the germline V gene, CDR1 is SGHRS and CDR2 is YFSETQ. This CDR3 has 15 amino acids. Trimming removed 0 bases from V and 7 bases from J, with 13 bases in between. The CDR3 DNA follows: TGCGCCAGCAGCTTGGCCAACGTGGGGGGTGAAAAACTGTTTTTT. It specifies CASSLANVGGEKLFF.